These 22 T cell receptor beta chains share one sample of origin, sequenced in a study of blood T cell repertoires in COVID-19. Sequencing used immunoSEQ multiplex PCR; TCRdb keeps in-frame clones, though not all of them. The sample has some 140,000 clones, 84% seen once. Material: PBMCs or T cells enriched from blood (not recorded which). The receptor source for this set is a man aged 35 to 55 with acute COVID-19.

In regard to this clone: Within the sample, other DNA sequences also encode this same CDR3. The CDR3 reads CASSLGQGGQPQHF. The CDR3 nucleotides are TGTGCCAGCAGCCTTGGACAGGGGGGACAGCCCCAGCATTTT. The chain uses TRBV7-9 and TRBJ1-5; 10 bases map to TRBD1. The V gene end was trimmed by 5 bases and the J gene end by 7 bases; junction bases not matched to a gene: 5. CDR1 and CDR2 from the germline V gene are SEHNR and FQNEAQ (reference sequence). The CDR3 spans 14 residues.

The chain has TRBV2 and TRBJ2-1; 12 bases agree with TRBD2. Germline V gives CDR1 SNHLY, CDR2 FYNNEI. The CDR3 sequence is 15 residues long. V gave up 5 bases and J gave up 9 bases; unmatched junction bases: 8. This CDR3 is CASSRLAGGPGEQFF. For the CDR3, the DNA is TGTGCCAGCAGTAGGCTAGCGGGAGGGCCCGGTGAGCAGTTCTTC.

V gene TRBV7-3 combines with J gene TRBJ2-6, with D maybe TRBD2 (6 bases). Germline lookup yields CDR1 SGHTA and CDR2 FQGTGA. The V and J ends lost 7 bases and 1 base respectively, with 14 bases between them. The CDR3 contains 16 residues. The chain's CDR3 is CASTPGLLSGANVLTF. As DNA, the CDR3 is TGTGCCAGCACCCCGGGACTGTTATCTGGGGCCAACGTCCTGACTTTC.

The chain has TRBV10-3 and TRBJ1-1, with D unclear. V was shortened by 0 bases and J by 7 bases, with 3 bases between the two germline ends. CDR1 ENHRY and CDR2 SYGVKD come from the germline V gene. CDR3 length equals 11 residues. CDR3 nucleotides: TGTGCCATCAGTGAGTCTAGTGAAGCTTTCTTT. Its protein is CAISESSEAFF.

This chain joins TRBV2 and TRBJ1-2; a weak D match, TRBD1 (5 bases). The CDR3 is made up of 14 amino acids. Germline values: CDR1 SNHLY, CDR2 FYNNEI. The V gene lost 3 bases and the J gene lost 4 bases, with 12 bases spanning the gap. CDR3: CASSEREGLYGYTF. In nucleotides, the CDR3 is TGTGCCAGCAGTGAGAGGGAGGGACTCTATGGCTACACCTTC.

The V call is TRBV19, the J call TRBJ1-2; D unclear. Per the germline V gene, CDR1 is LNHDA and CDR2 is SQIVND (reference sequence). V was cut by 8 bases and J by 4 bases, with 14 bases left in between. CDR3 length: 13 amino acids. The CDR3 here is CASSREPLYGYTF. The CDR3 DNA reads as TGTGCCAGTTCACGGGAGCCCCTCTATGGCTACACCTTC.

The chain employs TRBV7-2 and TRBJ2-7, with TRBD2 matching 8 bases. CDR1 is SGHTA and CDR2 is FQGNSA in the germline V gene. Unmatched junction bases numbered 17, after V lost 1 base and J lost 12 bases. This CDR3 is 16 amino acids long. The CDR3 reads CASSLGTDRAGERGYF. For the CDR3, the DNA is TGTGCCAGCAGCTTAGGTACCGACCGAGCGGGAGAAAGAGGGTACTTC.

CDR3 sequence (DNA): TGTGCCATCAGTGGACAGATCAATCAGCCCCAGCATTTT. Residues: CAISGQINQPQHF. The chain recombines TRBV10-3 with TRBJ1-5, with a weak D call TRBD1 (5 bases). V was cut by 4 bases and J by 3 bases, with 7 bases left in between. The CDR3 loop spans 13 amino acids. The germline V gene encodes CDR1 ENHRY and CDR2 SYGVKD.

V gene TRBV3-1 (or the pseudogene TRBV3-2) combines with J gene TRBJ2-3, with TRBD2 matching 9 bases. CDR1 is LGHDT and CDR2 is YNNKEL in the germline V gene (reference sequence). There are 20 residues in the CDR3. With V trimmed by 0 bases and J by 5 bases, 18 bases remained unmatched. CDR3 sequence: CASSQDPFSWASGEGDTQYF. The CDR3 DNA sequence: TGTGCCAGCAGCCAAGATCCCTTTAGTTGGGCTAGCGGGGAGGGAGATACGCAGTATTTT.

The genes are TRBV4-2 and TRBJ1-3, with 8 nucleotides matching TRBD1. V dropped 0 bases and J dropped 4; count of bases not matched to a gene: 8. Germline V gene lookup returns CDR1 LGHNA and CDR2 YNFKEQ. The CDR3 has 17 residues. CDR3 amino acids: CASSQDLAGGSGNTIYF. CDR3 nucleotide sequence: TGTGCCAGCAGCCAAGATCTGGCAGGGGGCTCAGGAAACACCATATATTTT.

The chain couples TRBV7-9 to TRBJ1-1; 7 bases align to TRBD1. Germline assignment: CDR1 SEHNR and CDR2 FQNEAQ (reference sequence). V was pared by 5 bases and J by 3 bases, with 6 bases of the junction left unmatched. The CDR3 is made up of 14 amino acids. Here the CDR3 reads CASSPRTGDTEAFF. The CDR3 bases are TGTGCCAGCAGCCCCAGGACAGGCGACACTGAAGCTTTCTTT.

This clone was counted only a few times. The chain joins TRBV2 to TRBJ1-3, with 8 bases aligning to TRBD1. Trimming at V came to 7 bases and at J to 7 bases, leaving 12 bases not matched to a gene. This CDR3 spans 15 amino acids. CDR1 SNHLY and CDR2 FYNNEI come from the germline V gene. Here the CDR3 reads CASTQEGAGGNTIYF. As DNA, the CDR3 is TGTGCCAGCACCCAGGAAGGGGCAGGGGGCAACACCATATATTTT.

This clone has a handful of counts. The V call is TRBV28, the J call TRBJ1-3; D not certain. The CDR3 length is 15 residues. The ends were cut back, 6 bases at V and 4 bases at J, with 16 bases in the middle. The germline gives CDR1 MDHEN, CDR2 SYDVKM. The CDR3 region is CASRQSWARGNTIYF. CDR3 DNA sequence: TGTGCCAGCAGGCAGAGTTGGGCCCGCGGAAACACCATATATTTT.

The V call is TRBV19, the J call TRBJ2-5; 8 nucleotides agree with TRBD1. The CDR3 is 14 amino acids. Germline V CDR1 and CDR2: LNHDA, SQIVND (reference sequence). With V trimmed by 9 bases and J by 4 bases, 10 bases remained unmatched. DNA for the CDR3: TGTGCCAGCTCCTCAGGGGGCGGAGGAGAGACCCAGTACTTC. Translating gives CASSSGGGGETQYF.

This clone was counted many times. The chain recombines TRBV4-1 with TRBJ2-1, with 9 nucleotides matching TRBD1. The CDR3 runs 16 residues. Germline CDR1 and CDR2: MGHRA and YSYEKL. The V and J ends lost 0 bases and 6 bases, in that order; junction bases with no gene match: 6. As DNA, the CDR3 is TGCGCCAGCAGCCAAGATCTAGGACAGGGGAGCAATGAGCAGTTCTTC. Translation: CASSQDLGQGSNEQFF.

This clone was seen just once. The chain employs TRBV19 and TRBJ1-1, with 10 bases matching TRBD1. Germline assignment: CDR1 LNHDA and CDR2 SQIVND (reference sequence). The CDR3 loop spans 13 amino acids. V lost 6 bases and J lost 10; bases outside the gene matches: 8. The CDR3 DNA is TGTGCCAGTAGCCAGGACAGGGGGGATGGAGCTTTCTTT. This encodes CASSQDRGDGAFF.

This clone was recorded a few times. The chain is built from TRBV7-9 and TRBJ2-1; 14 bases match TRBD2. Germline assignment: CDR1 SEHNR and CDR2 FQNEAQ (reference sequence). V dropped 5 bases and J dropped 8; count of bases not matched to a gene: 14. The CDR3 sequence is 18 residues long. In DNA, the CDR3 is TGTGCCAGCAGCCTAGAGGCCCCTCGACTAGCGGGGGGGGATGAGCAGTTCTTC. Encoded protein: CASSLEAPRLAGGDEQFF.

The CDR3 sequence: CASSYAHSGGVATDTQYF. The DNA for the CDR3 is TGTGCCAGCAGTTACGCCCATAGCGGGGGAGTGGCTACAGATACGCAGTATTTT. The chain links TRBV6-2 or TRBV6-3 to TRBJ2-3, with 9 bases that match TRBD2. The length of the CDR3 is 18 residues. J gave up 3 bases and V 2 bases, and 12 bases lay outside the gene matches. Germline V CDR1 and CDR2: MNHEY, SVGEGT.

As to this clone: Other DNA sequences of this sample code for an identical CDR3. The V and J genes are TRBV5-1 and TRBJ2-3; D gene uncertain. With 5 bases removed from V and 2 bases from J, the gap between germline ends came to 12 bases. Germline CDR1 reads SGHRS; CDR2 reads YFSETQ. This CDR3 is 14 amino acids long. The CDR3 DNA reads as TGCGCCAGCAGTTTTTCGACATCCACAGATACGCAGTATTTT. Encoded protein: CASSFSTSTDTQYF. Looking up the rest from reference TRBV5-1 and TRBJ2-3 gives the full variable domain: KAGVTQTPRYLIKTRGQQVTLSCSPISGHRSVSWYQQTPGQGLQFLFEYFSETQRNKGNFPGRFSGRQFSNSRSEMNVSTLELGDSALYLCASSFSTSTDTQYFGPGTRLTVL.

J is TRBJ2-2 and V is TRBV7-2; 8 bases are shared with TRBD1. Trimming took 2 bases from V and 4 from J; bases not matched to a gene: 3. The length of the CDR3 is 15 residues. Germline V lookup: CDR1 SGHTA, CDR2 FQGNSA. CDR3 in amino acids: CASSLQGAPTGELFF. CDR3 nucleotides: TGTGCCAGCAGCTTACAGGGGGCGCCCACCGGGGAGCTGTTTTTT.

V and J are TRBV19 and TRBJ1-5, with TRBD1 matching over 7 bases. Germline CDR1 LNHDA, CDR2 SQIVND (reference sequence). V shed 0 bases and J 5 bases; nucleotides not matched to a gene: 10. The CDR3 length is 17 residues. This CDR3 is CASSIDYFRQGHQPQHF. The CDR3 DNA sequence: TGTGCCAGTAGTATAGATTACTTCCGACAGGGCCATCAGCCCCAGCATTTT.

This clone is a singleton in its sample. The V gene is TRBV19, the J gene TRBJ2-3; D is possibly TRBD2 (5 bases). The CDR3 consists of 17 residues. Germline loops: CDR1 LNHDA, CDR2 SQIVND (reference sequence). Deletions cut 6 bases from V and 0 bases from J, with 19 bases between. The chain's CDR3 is CASSLNLDSTSTDTQYF. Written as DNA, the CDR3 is TGTGCCAGTAGCCTGAACCTGGACTCTACTAGCACAGATACGCAGTATTTT.